Listed below are T cell receptor beta chains from one sample, sequenced in a study of T cell changes during pregnancy in multiple sclerosis. Here immunoSEQ multiplex PCR was the method, and the copy in TCRdb shows in-frame clones only, minus some. The data show 45,000 to 65,000 clones, about 90% seen once. Material: CD4+ T cells from peripheral blood mononuclear cells, obtained after pregnancy. The receptors stem from a female donor with multiple sclerosis, enrolled in a pregnancy study. Both conserved end residues are part of each CDR3.

V: TRBV5-4; J: TRBJ2-2; CDR3: CASSFYRGANTGELFF
V: TRBV7-2; J: TRBJ1-1; CDR3: CASSYSMGGEAFF
V: TRBV7-9; J: TRBJ2-1; CDR3: CASSLLVGAYNEQFF
V: TRBV5-3; J: TRBJ1-5; CDR3: CARSLAYGTGGESNQPQHF
V: TRBV2; J: TRBJ2-1; CDR3: CASSPDRVGRFF
V: TRBV21-1; J: TRBJ2-5; CDR3: CASSKGELAGYQETQYF
V: TRBV4-2; J: TRBJ2-6; CDR3: CASSPGQAISGANVLTF
V: TRBV10-2; J: TRBJ2-1; CDR3: CASTGRIADNEQFF
V: TRBV28; J: TRBJ1-5; CDR3: CASSLGDRGLGQPQHF
V: TRBV4-3; J: TRBJ2-2; CDR3: CASSQGTAVNTGELFF
V: TRBV6-5; J: TRBJ2-3; CDR3: CASSDRGQGDTQYF
V: TRBV7-9; J: TRBJ2-1; CDR3: CASSLESAGAYNEQFF
V: TRBV7-9; J: TRBJ1-3; CDR3: CASSAPGGGNTIYF
V: TRBV13; J: TRBJ2-1; CDR3: CASSRTGTSANNEQFF